Listed here are 27 T cell receptor beta chains from one sample, sequenced in a study of shared clonotypes between healthy human individuals. CD45RO negativity and positive selection for CCR7 defined naive CD8 cells, a population that excluded terminally differentiated effector memory CD45RA+ cells. Method: immunoSEQ multiplex PCR; TCRdb's copy keeps in-frame clones and lacks some. The sample lists millions of clones, 85% to 95% occurring once. The source material was naive CD8+ T cells from PBMCs. The receptor set was obtained from a man between 18 and 29 years old in good health. Some clones in this sample may be carry-over from other donors' samples.

The V gene is TRBV27, the J gene TRBJ2-7; D could derive from TRBD1 or TRBD2 (5 bases each). The V end lost 3 bases, the J end lost 0 bases, and 12 bases lay between the germline ends. CDR3 length equals 15 residues. Germline loops: CDR1 MNHEY, CDR2 SMNVEV (reference sequence). CDR3 residues: CASSFRDAISYEQYF. The DNA of the CDR3 is TGTGCCAGCAGTTTCCGGGACGCCATCTCCTACGAGCAGTACTTC.

As DNA, the CDR3 is TGTGCCAGCAGCTACCGGGACAGGGTGGGCAATGAGCAGTTCTTC. This sequence encodes CASSYRDRVGNEQFF. The chain employs TRBV27 and TRBJ2-1; 9 bases line up with TRBD1. The ends lost 6 bases at V and 6 bases at J; junction bases unmatched: 9. The CDR3 totals 15 residues. From germline, CDR1 is MNHEY and CDR2 SMNVEV (reference sequence).

V usage is TRBV19 and J usage is TRBJ1-1; tentative D call: TRBD1 (5 bases). This CDR3 comprises 17 residues. With 6 bases removed from V and 7 bases from J, the gap between germline ends came to 27 bases. The germline V gene encodes CDR1 LNHDA and CDR2 SQIVND (reference sequence). The CDR3 sequence: CASRGGGTGSPPDEAFF. CDR3 in DNA: TGTGCCAGTAGGGGGGGAGGGACCGGCTCTCCCCCGGATGAAGCTTTCTTT.

The chain combines TRBV27 with TRBJ2-7, with D maybe TRBD2 (5 bases). Trimming took off 7 bases at V and 6 bases at J, with 25 bases between the two ends. The CDR3 spans 16 residues. Germline V gives CDR1 MNHEY, CDR2 SMNVEV (reference sequence). The CDR3 loop is CASNTPALALRGEQYF. The CDR3, as DNA: TGTGCCAGCAATACCCCCGCTCTAGCCCTACGTGGCGAGCAGTACTTC.

V gene TRBV27 combines with J gene TRBJ2-5; 10 bases fit TRBD1. The CDR3 extends over 17 amino acids. Germline V gene lookup returns CDR1 MNHEY and CDR2 SMNVEV (reference sequence). J gave up 5 bases and V 4 bases, and 13 bases lay outside the gene matches. The CDR3 DNA sequence: TGTGCCAGCAGTTCCTATAATATTGCGGGACAGGGGGAGACCCAGTACTTC. Its translation: CASSSYNIAGQGETQYF.

This chain joins TRBV19 and TRBJ2-1; D possibly corresponds to TRBD2 (6 bases). Trimming removed 5 bases at V and 2 bases at J, with 16 bases between. The germline gives CDR1 LNHDA, CDR2 SQIVND (reference sequence). The CDR3 sequence is 16 residues long. This CDR3 reads CASSVLLAGPYNEQFF. CDR3 DNA: TGTGCCAGTAGTGTCCTATTGGCGGGACCCTACAATGAGCAGTTCTTC.

The chain is built from TRBV4-1 and TRBJ2-1, with TRBD1 identical over 7 bases. The CDR3 extends over 15 amino acids. The germline V gene encodes CDR1 MGHRA and CDR2 YSYEKL. V lost 0 bases and J lost 10; bases outside the gene matches: 9. The CDR3 is CASSQEGLQGVEQFF. The CDR3 nucleotides are TGCGCCAGCAGCCAAGAGGGTCTCCAGGGGGTAGAGCAGTTCTTC.

This clone was seen once. The rearrangement uses TRBV5-5 and TRBJ2-1, with 8 bases matching TRBD2. J gave up 10 bases and V 4 bases, and 25 bases lay outside the gene matches. The CDR3 sequence is 19 residues long. Germline CDR1 reads SGHKS; CDR2 reads YYEKEE (reference sequence). CDR3 in DNA: TGTGCCAGCAGCCCCGTAAAACTGCAACCGGGACTAGGTCTAGGCGAGCAGTTCTTC. Translating it yields CASSPVKLQPGLGLGEQFF.

The chain combines TRBV11-2 with TRBJ1-1; D gene ambiguous. This CDR3 has 13 amino acids. Between the trimmed V and J ends, which lost 5 bases and 6 bases, there was a span of 13 bases. Germline-derived CDR1 and CDR2 are SGHAT and FQNNGV. CDR3 sequence reads: CASSLGAAPEAFF. The CDR3 DNA reads as TGTGCCAGCAGCCTCGGCGCAGCCCCTGAAGCTTTCTTT.

This chain uses TRBV7-3 with TRBJ2-1; D unclear. The CDR3 is 13 residues long. Germline V gene sequence: CDR1 SGHTA, CDR2 FQGTGA. The germline V and J ends were trimmed by 3 bases and 5 bases, with 8 bases remaining between them. CDR3 amino acids: CASSLGSDNEQFF. The CDR3 bases are TGTGCCAGCAGCTTGGGCAGTGACAATGAGCAGTTCTTC.

The chain uses TRBV6-1 and TRBJ2-1, with TRBD2 matching 7 bases. Trimming at V came to 1 base and at J to 4 bases, leaving 4 bases not matched to a gene. CDR3 length equals 15 residues. Germline CDR1 is MNHNS and CDR2 is SASEGT. CDR3 DNA: TGTGCCAGCAGTGAAGACGGAGCGGGGTACAATGAGCAGTTCTTC. Its translation: CASSEDGAGYNEQFF.

This clone occurred a few times. V is TRBV5-4 and J is TRBJ1-2; 12 bases line up with TRBD1. V lost 3 bases to trimming and J lost 4 bases; unmatched junction nucleotides: 13. This CDR3 has 18 residues. CDR1 SGHNT and CDR2 YYREEE come from the germline V gene (reference sequence). The DNA of the CDR3 is TGTGCCAGCAGCTCCAACGATGGGACAGGGGGCGTCGCCTATGGCTACACCTTC. This sequence encodes CASSSNDGTGGVAYGYTF.

The V call is TRBV27, the J call TRBJ2-1; 13 bases are shared with TRBD2. The CDR3 runs 17 residues. With 2 bases clipped from V and 10 bases from J, the junction kept 11 bases outside the gene matches. CDR1 and CDR2 from the germline V gene are MNHEY and SMNVEV (reference sequence). The CDR3 here is CASSLKKGLAGEGEQFF. CDR3 DNA: TGTGCCAGCAGTTTAAAAAAAGGACTAGCGGGAGAAGGGGAGCAGTTCTTC.

The V call is TRBV28, the J call TRBJ1-2; no reliable D call. The CDR3 totals 14 residues. Germline CDR1 and CDR2: MDHEN and SYDVKM. Trimming cost V 3 bases and J 7 bases, with 15 bases left between them. Written as DNA, the CDR3 is TGTGCCAGCAGTTTTAACCAGGTGGTTAGTGGCTACACCTTC. It yields the protein CASSFNQVVSGYTF.

J is TRBJ2-7 and V is TRBV7-9, with 11 bases lining up with TRBD2. CDR1 is SEHNR, CDR2 FQNEAQ, per germline (reference sequence). The V and J ends lost 1 base and 4 bases, in that order; junction bases with no gene match: 9. This CDR3 contains 17 residues. CDR3 sequence: CASSLGFGTSGKYEQYF. DNA of the CDR3: TGTGCCAGCAGCTTAGGATTCGGGACTAGCGGCAAGTACGAGCAGTACTTC.

The gene calls are TRBV9 and TRBJ2-5; the D gene is possibly TRBD1 (5 bases). The CDR3 loop spans 14 amino acids. The V and J ends lost 3 bases and 2 bases respectively, with 11 bases between them. The germline gives CDR1 SGDLS, CDR2 YYNGEE. CDR3 sequence (DNA): TGTGCCAGCAGCGATGGGGCGACTCAAGAGACCCAGTACTTC. Translating gives CASSDGATQETQYF.

Note on this clone: Other DNA sequences in the sample encode the same CDR3. This chain links TRBV11-2 with TRBJ1-5; D unresolved. The CDR3 extends over 13 amino acids. Germline CDR1 and CDR2: SGHAT and FQNNGV. V lost 3 bases and J 3 bases, leaving 6 bases between the germline ends. The CDR3 coding sequence is TGTGCCAGCAGCTTGAACCTCAATCAGCCCCAGCATTTT. Amino acids: CASSLNLNQPQHF.

A few counts support this clone. The rearrangement joins TRBV6-6 to TRBJ1-1; no firm D call. Trimming left V 6 bases short and J 4 bases short, with 6 bases between. The CDR3 has 11 residues. Germline CDR1 reads MNHNY; CDR2 reads SVGAGI (reference sequence). The CDR3 nucleotides read TGTGCCAGCAGGGGCGGCACTGAAGCTTTCTTT. Its translation: CASRGGTEAFF.

This clone was found once. V and J are TRBV5-1 and TRBJ2-5; 8 nucleotides match TRBD2. CDR3 size: 19 residues. Germline V CDR1 and CDR2: SGHRS, YFSETQ. Losses at the gene ends were 2 bases for V and 5 bases for J; bases not matched to a gene: 20. For the CDR3, the DNA is TGCGCCAGCAGCTTTCGAAGTGGGCTATCGGGAGGGCTTGGGGAGACCCAGTACTTC. It codes for CASSFRSGLSGGLGETQYF. Full variable domain (rest looked up from reference TRBV5-1 and TRBJ2-5): KAGVTQTPRYLIKTRGQQVTLSCSPISGHRSVSWYQQTPGQGLQFLFEYFSETQRNKGNFPGRFSGRQFSNSRSEMNVSTLELGDSALYLCASSFRSGLSGGLGETQYFGPGTRLLVL.

V usage is TRBV30 and J usage is TRBJ2-2; D is unresolved. Per the germline V gene, CDR1 is GTSNPN and CDR2 is SVGIG (reference sequence). Trimming removed 5 bases at V and 7 bases at J, with 11 bases between. The CDR3 sequence is 12 residues long. CDR3 amino acids: CAWDISGGELFF. The DNA of the CDR3 is TGTGCCTGGGACATCTCTGGCGGGGAGCTGTTTTTT. Full variable domain (remainder filled in from reference TRBV30 and TRBJ2-2): SQTIHQWPATLVQPVGSPLSLECTVEGTSNPNLYWYRQAAGRGLQLLFYSVGIGQISSEVPQNLSASRPQDRQFILSSKKLLLSDSGFYLCAWDISGGELFFGEGSRLTVL.

The J gene is TRBJ2-2, the V gene TRBV5-5, with 11 bases identical to TRBD2. The CDR3 contains 20 residues. Losses at the gene ends were 0 bases for V and 0 bases for J; bases not matched to a gene: 10. Germline CDR1 is SGHKS and CDR2 is YYEKEE (reference sequence). CDR3 bases: TGTGCCAGCAGCTTGGGCATGGGTCTAGCGGGAGGAGCGAACACCGGGGAGCTGTTTTTT. It is translated as CASSLGMGLAGGANTGELFF.

V gene TRBV10-2 combines with J gene TRBJ2-1, with D perhaps given as TRBD1 or TRBD2 (5 bases each). Deletions cut 4 bases from V and 0 bases from J, with 13 bases between. The CDR3 sequence is 16 residues long. Germline V lookup: CDR1 WSHSY, CDR2 SAAADI. CDR3 region: CASSGDLWSSYNEQFF. CDR3 DNA: TGCGCCAGCAGTGGGGACCTTTGGAGCTCCTACAATGAGCAGTTCTTC.

V and J are TRBV7-3 and TRBJ2-2; tentatively, D is TRBD2 (6 bases). Germline V gene lookup returns CDR1 SGHTA and CDR2 FQGTGA. Between the trimmed V and J ends, which lost 2 bases and 3 bases, there was a span of 13 bases. This CDR3 is 16 amino acids long. The CDR3 coding sequence is TGTGCCAGCAGCTTATTACCCGGGACTCACACCGGGGAGCTGTTTTTT. Protein product: CASSLLPGTHTGELFF.

This clone was counted only a few times. DNA of the CDR3: TGTGCCAGCAGCCTCGGAGGGGTCGAGGCTTTCTTT. Protein: CASSLGGVEAFF. This chain links TRBV6-6 with TRBJ1-1; possible D gene TRBD1, 5 bases. This CDR3 is built from 12 residues. Germline CDR1 is MNHNY and CDR2 is SVGAGI (reference sequence). The V gene lost 6 bases and the J gene lost 11 bases, with 16 bases spanning the gap.

The V call is TRBV4-3, the J call TRBJ2-5; D might be TRBD1 (6 bases). The J call is doubtful: the DNA matches TRBJ2-7 better. This CDR3 has 15 amino acids. Germline assignment: CDR1 LGHNA and CDR2 YSLEER. CDR3 loop: CASSKVTGSRYEQYF. In DNA, the CDR3 is TGCGCCAGCAGCAAAGTGACAGGCAGCCGCTACGAGCAGTACTTC.

J is TRBJ2-1 and V is TRBV13, with TRBD2 identical over 14 bases. Germline V lookup: CDR1 PRHDT, CDR2 FYEKMQ (reference sequence). This CDR3 is built from 16 residues. The J segment lost 9 bases and the V segment lost 0 bases, leaving 4 bases of the junction unmatched. The CDR3 sequence: CASSLGPGLAGGEQFF. CDR3 coding DNA: TGTGCCAGCAGCTTAGGCCCCGGACTAGCGGGGGGTGAGCAGTTCTTC.

The genes are TRBV28 and TRBJ2-7; TRBD1 aligns across 10 bases. The CDR3 is 16 residues long. Germline lookup yields CDR1 MDHEN and CDR2 SYDVKM. V trimming: 3 bases; J trimming: 2 bases; junction bases outside the gene matches: 7. The chain's CDR3 is CASSFLGDRGPYEQYF. DNA of the CDR3: TGTGCCAGCAGTTTTTTAGGAGACAGGGGGCCCTACGAGCAGTACTTC.